A single sample gave rise to the 20 T cell receptor beta chains below, sequenced in a study of CD8+CD57+ T cells in acquired aplastic anemia. The sequenced patients had an expansion of CD8+CD57+ cells seen by flow cytometry. The template used for profiling TCR beta VDJ and CDR3 was genomic DNA. A single record per CDR3 protein comes from TCRdb applying MiXCR to the reads. The sample comprises fewer than 200,000 distinct CDR3 sequences, about two thirds of which are singletons, and approximately 42% rests with the top ten. Sequences were obtained from sorted CD4+, CD8+, or CD8+CD57+ T cells (not recorded which) from PBMCs. The receptors originated from a human donor with aplastic anemia.

CDR3 region: CATSDPGFGNTGELFF. The CDR3, as DNA: TGTGCCACCAGTGACCCAGGGTTTGGAAACACCGGGGAGCTGTTTTTT. The genes are TRBV24-1 and TRBJ2-2; D might be TRBD1 (5 bases). The V gene's germline CDR1 is KGHDR and CDR2 SFDVKD. V was cut by 4 bases and J by 2 bases, with 13 bases left in between. This CDR3 contains 16 residues.

The gene calls are TRBV29-1 and TRBJ1-1; 7 bases align to TRBD1. Germline V CDR1 and CDR2: SQVTM, ANQGSEA. This CDR3 is built from 12 residues. Losses at the gene ends were 2 bases for V and 4 bases for J; bases not matched to a gene: 1. CDR3 amino acids: CSVEQGGTEAFF. CDR3 sequence (DNA): TGCAGCGTTGAACAGGGGGGCACTGAAGCTTTCTTT.

The J gene is TRBJ1-1, the V gene TRBV7-3; 9 bases are a match to TRBD1. Germline V gene sequence: CDR1 SGHTA, CDR2 FQGTGA. The J segment lost 5 bases and the V segment lost 5 bases, leaving 9 bases of the junction unmatched. This CDR3 has 15 residues. The DNA for the CDR3 is TGTGCCAGCAGCGCGGCACAGGGGGCGAGTACTGAAGCTTTCTTT. Protein sequence: CASSAAQGASTEAFF.

The chain carries TRBV2 and TRBJ1-1, with D possibly TRBD1 on 6 matching bases. V shed 8 bases and J shed 2 bases, with 12 bases lying between them. The CDR3 length is 13 residues. CDR1 is SNHLY, CDR2 FYNNEI, per germline. The CDR3, as DNA: TGTGCCAGCGAGCGGACAGACAACACTGAAGCTTTCTTT. Residues: CASERTDNTEAFF.

The chain recombines TRBV12-3 or TRBV12-4 with TRBJ2-5; the match to TRBD2 covers 7 bases. The J call may be mistaken, given a closer DNA end match to TRBJ2-7. This CDR3 has 14 amino acids. CDR3 bases: TGTGCCAGCAGTTTAGGGACTAGGCTTTCCGAGCAGTACTTC. Its protein product is CASSLGTRLSEQYF.

This clonotype was seen a handful of times. The genes are TRBV20-1 and TRBJ2-2; perhaps TRBD1 as D (6 bases). Germline V CDR1 and CDR2: DFQATT, SNEGSKA (reference sequence). V shed 2 bases and J shed 3 bases, with 10 bases lying between them. This CDR3 has 14 amino acids. CDR3 in DNA: TGCAGTGCTAGAAAGGGACATGACACCGGGGAGCTGTTTTTT. Its translation: CSARKGHDTGELFF.

This sequence joins TRBV10-2 and TRBJ1-5, with D unclear. The CDR3 totals 15 residues. Trimming left V 0 bases short and J 3 bases short, with 9 bases between. The germline CDR1 and CDR2 sequences are WSHSY and SAAADI. The CDR3 DNA follows: TGCGCCAGCAGTGAGTCGAAGCATCACAATCAGCCCCAGCATTTT. Its protein is CASSESKHHNQPQHF.

The chain has TRBV20-1 and TRBJ2-2; 9 bases match TRBD2. CDR1 and CDR2 (germline): DFQATT, SNEGSKA (reference sequence). This CDR3 is built from 14 residues. V lost 0 bases, J lost 11 bases, and 7 bases stayed unmatched. This CDR3 reads CSAREGGRDYELFF. DNA of the CDR3: TGCAGTGCTAGAGAAGGCGGGAGGGACTACGAGCTGTTTTTT.

The chain's CDR3 is CASSFNGPEQFF. CDR3 DNA: TGTGCCAGCAGCTTCAACGGACCAGAGCAGTTCTTC. The chain couples TRBV7-2 to TRBJ2-1, with D uncertain. In germline, CDR1 is SGHTA, CDR2 FQGNSA. V lost 3 bases, J lost 10 bases, and 10 bases lay in between. The CDR3 is made up of 12 amino acids.

The chain carries TRBV24-1 and TRBJ2-5; 12 nucleotides line up with TRBD2. The CDR3 is 15 amino acids. Per the germline V gene, CDR1 is KGHDR and CDR2 is SFDVKD. Germline trimming cut 6 bases from V and 4 bases from J; bases unmatched to any gene: 5. The CDR3 reads CATSSTSGRGETQYF. CDR3 nucleotide sequence: TGTGCCACCAGTTCGACTAGCGGGAGAGGAGAGACCCAGTACTTC.

The V gene is TRBV7-9, the J gene TRBJ2-5; D not certain. This CDR3 has 14 residues. Germline V gene data show CDR1 as SEHNR and CDR2 as FQNEAQ (reference sequence). With 5 bases removed from V and 0 bases from J, the gap between germline ends came to 10 bases. CDR3 in amino acids: CASSPDTYQETQYF. For the CDR3, the DNA is TGTGCCAGCAGCCCAGACACGTACCAAGAGACCCAGTACTTC.

The sample holds one count of this clonotype. The chain links TRBV19 to TRBJ2-1, with unresolved D. Deletions cut 3 bases from V and 9 bases from J, with 9 bases between. The CDR3 is 12 amino acids. Germline CDR1 is LNHDA and CDR2 is SQIVND (reference sequence). The CDR3 here is CASSIVASEQFF. The CDR3 DNA reads as TGTGCCAGTAGTATTGTCGCATCTGAGCAGTTCTTC.

In DNA form, the CDR3 reads TGTGCCAGCAGTTACCAAGTGGATGAGCAGTTCTTC. This encodes CASSYQVDEQFF. The chain uses TRBV2 and TRBJ2-1; D not certain. Germline V CDR1 and CDR2: SNHLY, FYNNEI. V lost 5 bases to trimming and J lost 8 bases, with 10 bases between them. CDR3 length: 12 amino acids.

The V and J genes are TRBV5-1 and TRBJ1-3; unclear D gene. Germline CDR1 and CDR2: SGHRS and YFSETQ. CDR3 length: 14 residues. V was shortened by 0 bases and J by 4 bases, with 8 bases between the two germline ends. The CDR3 DNA follows: TGCGCCAGCAGCTTGGGTCAGCGGGGAAACACCATATATTTT. It yields the protein CASSLGQRGNTIYF.

The chain carries TRBV7-2 and TRBJ2-3, with 8 nucleotides matching TRBD2. Trimming at V came to 8 bases and at J to 4 bases, leaving 11 bases not matched to a gene. This CDR3 spans 15 amino acids. Germline CDR1 and CDR2: SGHTA and FQGNSA. The CDR3 nucleotides are TGTGCCAGCTCATCCCGGCGGGGGGAGTCAGATACGCAGTATTTT. Translating gives CASSSRRGESDTQYF.

This chain uses TRBV20-1 with TRBJ2-7; no reliable D call. Germline V gene lookup returns CDR1 DFQATT and CDR2 SNEGSKA (reference sequence). V was pared by 6 bases and J by 5 bases, with 14 bases between. The CDR3 totals 12 residues. CDR3 sequence reads: CSAPGPLHEQYF. In nucleotides, the CDR3 is TGCAGTGCCCCCGGGCCTCTCCACGAGCAGTACTTC.

The V gene is TRBV10-1, the J gene TRBJ1-1, with 7 positions matching TRBD1. The junction had 14 bases not matched to a gene; V was cut back by 4 bases and J by 6 bases. The CDR3 runs 16 residues. CDR1 WNHNN and CDR2 SYGVQD come from the germline V gene (reference sequence). CDR3 amino acids: CASSAWTGLGTAEAFF. The CDR3 DNA sequence: TGCGCCAGCAGTGCCTGGACAGGCTTAGGTACCGCTGAAGCTTTCTTT.

A note on this clonotype: One end of the junction is discordant with germline, which a read error may explain. The CDR3, as DNA: TGTGCCATCAGTCTCGGGACATCTAACTATGGCTACACCTTC. It is translated as CAISLGTSNYGYTF. The rearrangement links TRBV12-3 or TRBV12-4 to TRBJ1-2; possible D gene TRBD1, 6 bases. CDR3 length: 14 residues.

This clonotype was seen a single time. The chain links TRBV10-1 to TRBJ1-3, with TRBD1 as a possible D gene (5 bases). The V gene's germline CDR1 is WNHNN and CDR2 SYGVQD (reference sequence). V was trimmed by 5 bases and J by 4 bases, leaving 9 bases between them. The CDR3 is 13 residues long. CDR3 coding DNA: TGCGCCAGCAGTTATCCAGGGGGAAACACCATATATTTT. It codes for CASSYPGGNTIYF.

This sequence joins TRBV12-3 or TRBV12-4 and TRBJ2-5, with 7 bases fitting TRBD2. This CDR3 comprises 15 residues. J was trimmed by 4 bases and V by 8 bases; bases with no gene match: 13. The CDR3 region has the DNA TGTGCCAGCTCTCGGGAGGTGGGGGGACGAGAGACCCAGTACTTC. The encoded protein is CASSREVGGRETQYF.